This T cell receptor beta chain was captured in a study of blood T cell repertoires in COVID-19. Clones were read by immunoSEQ multiplex PCR, and TCRdb kept only the in-frame ones, dropping some. The data show almost 50,000 clones, 84% seen once. Sequencing was performed on peripheral blood. The TCR was taken from a man in his forties or fifties with acute or convalescent COVID-19.

CDR3 sequence: CASKTAGNNQPQHF. DNA of the CDR3: TGTGCCAGCAAGACCGCGGGGAACAATCAGCCCCAGCATTTT. This chain links TRBV28 with TRBJ1-5; no clear D. Between the trimmed V and J ends, which lost 7 bases and 3 bases, there was a span of 13 bases. The CDR3 has 14 amino acids. Germline loops: CDR1 MDHEN, CDR2 SYDVKM.